The entry below gives a single T cell receptor beta chain sequence along with its context. Its antigen remains unidentified. Libraries were made from TCR beta cDNA, and they carried unique molecular identifiers. T cells, roughly 0.9 to 11 million of them, yielded roughly 550,000 cDNA molecules. TCRdb re-called the PCR reads through MiXCR, storing one row per CDR3 protein. The sample shows about 810,000 distinct CDR3 sequences, about 57% of them seen only once. The J segment lost 4 bases and the V segment lost 4 bases, leaving 5 bases of the junction unmatched. From germline, CDR1 is DFQATT and CDR2 SNEGSKA (reference sequence). CDR3 length: 13 amino acids. The source of the sample is a study of post-analysis software for immune sequencing data. Study-wide results and limits: Strong co-clustering by F measure was evident for samples that had been prepared in the same batch. In patients, about 5 TRBV segments were more frequent than in controls, with TRBV5-6, TRBV5-1 and TRBV20-1 among them.

The origin of this receptor is a girl aged 5-17 years with multiple sclerosis. Material for sequencing was blood. The J gene is TRBJ2-5, the V gene TRBV20-1, with 8 bases aligning to TRBD1. The CDR3 nucleotides read TGCAGTGCTAATCAGGGGGCATCAGAGACCCAGTACTTC. This translates into CSANQGASETQYF.